This is a list of T cell receptor beta chains from one sample in a study of cytomegalovirus exposure and HLA in healthy donors. The repertoire was sequenced with immunoSEQ multiplex PCR; TCRdb's copy has only in-frame clones and lacks some. The sample lists 60,000 to 65,000 clones; 90% to 97% were seen once. Sequenced material: PBMCs. Receptor source: a woman aged 18-30 years in good health and CMV-seronegative. Each CDR3 is given with its conserved first and last residue. The D gene is left open where the match is weak. Clone size is not always given. Where it is, it says once, few, many or a class for expanded clones.

TRBD2	once	TRBV2	TRBJ2-2	CASSPTLGLAANTGELFF	TGTGCCAGCAGCCCCACCCTGGGACTAGCGGCGAACACCGGGGAGCTGTTTTTT
TRBD1	NA	TRBV30	TRBJ1-4	CAWRRRDRGYEKLFF	TGTGCCTGGAGACGGCGGGACAGGGGTTACGAAAAACTGTTTTTT
NA	NA	TRBV11-2	TRBJ2-5	CASSPRHPETQYF	TGTGCCAGCAGCCCCCGACACCCCGAGACCCAGTACTTC
TRBD2	NA	TRBV4-3	TRBJ2-3	CASSQAPPGSGGGSDTQYF	TGCGCCAGCAGCCAAGCGCCCCCAGGTAGCGGGGGAGGGTCAGATACGCAGTATTTT
TRBD1	NA	TRBV6-6	TRBJ1-1	CASSYWALQGAPDAFF	TGTGCCAGCAGTTACTGGGCTCTACAGGGGGCCCCTGATGCTTTCTTT
TRBD1	NA	TRBV7-3	TRBJ1-1	CASSSTGQGHGNTEAFF	TGTGCCAGCAGCTCGACGGGACAGGGGCATGGGAACACTGAAGCTTTCTTT
NA	NA	TRBV7-9	TRBJ2-2	CASSFRTVNTGELFF	TGTGCCAGCAGCTTCCGGACAGTGAACACCGGGGAGCTGTTTTTT
NA	NA	TRBV30	TRBJ2-3	CAWSGQGGDTQYF	TGTGCCTGGAGTGGGCAGGGCGGCGATACGCAGTATTTT
NA	NA	TRBV7-3	TRBJ2-3	CASSLNPPGTDTQYF	TGTGCCAGCAGCTTAAACCCGCCCGGGACAGATACGCAGTATTTT
TRBD2	NA	TRBV5-1	TRBJ2-1	CASRLAGRYNEQFF	TGCGCCAGCAGGCTAGCGGGGAGGTACAATGAGCAGTTCTTC
NA	NA	TRBV7-6	TRBJ1-1	CASSSDGTEAFF	TGTGCCAGCAGCTCAGACGGGACTGAAGCTTTCTTT
NA	NA	TRBV7-3	TRBJ2-3	CASSVGTSIQTDTQYF	TGTGCCAGCAGCGTAGGGACATCTATCCAGACAGATACGCAGTATTTT
NA	NA	TRBV10-3	TRBJ1-3	CAIRGERANSGNTIYF	TGTGCCATCAGAGGGGAGCGGGCAAACTCTGGAAACACCATATATTTT
TRBD2	NA	TRBV6-5	TRBJ2-2	CASSYGGTSLTGELFF	TGTGCCAGCAGTTACGGGGGGACTAGCTTGACCGGGGAGCTGTTTTTT
NA	NA	TRBV19	TRBJ2-7	CASSPQGLDEQYF	TGTGCCAGTAGTCCCCAGGGACTGGACGAGCAGTACTTC
NA	NA	TRBV5-5	TRBJ1-2	CASSLGTPRNYGYTF	TGTGCCAGCAGCCTCGGGACACCCCGTAACTATGGCTACACCTTC
TRBD1	NA	TRBV18	TRBJ2-1	CASSPPAGTDLYNEQFF	TGTGCCAGCTCACCACCTGCCGGGACAGATCTTTACAATGAGCAGTTCTTC
NA	NA	TRBV28	TRBJ2-7	CASSFGQAYYEQYF	TGTGCCAGCAGTTTCGGTCAGGCTTACTACGAGCAGTACTTC
NA	NA	TRBV27	TRBJ2-1	CASSPQGPYNEQFF	TGTGCCAGCAGTCCACAGGGACCCTACAATGAGCAGTTCTTC
NA	NA	TRBV19	TRBJ2-5	CASSRGSRPEGTQYF	TGTGCCAGTAGCCGGGGGTCCCGGCCCGAGGGGACCCAGTACTTC
NA	NA	TRBV18	TRBJ1-2	CASSPGLFPGFNYGYTF	TGTGCCAGCTCACCAGGACTTTTCCCAGGCTTTAACTATGGCTACACCTTC
NA	NA	TRBV4-2	TRBJ1-5	CASRFENQPQHF	TGTGCCAGCAGGTTCGAGAATCAGCCCCAGCATTTT
TRBD2	NA	TRBV28	TRBJ2-3	CASSFFPPSGNTQYF	TGTGCCAGCAGTTTTTTTCCCCCTAGCGGGAATACGCAGTATTTT
NA	NA	TRBV5-8	TRBJ2-7	CASSLVEGSTYEQYF	TGTGCCAGCAGCTTGGTGGAGGGTTCGACCTACGAGCAGTACTTC
NA	NA	TRBV7-2	TRBJ2-7	CASSRGTTYEQYF	TGTGCCAGCAGTAGAGGGACAACCTACGAGCAGTACTTC